This TCR beta chain was found in a study of molecular identifiers for immune sequencing clone quantification. TCRdb itself ran the PCR reads through MiXCR, one entry per CDR3 protein. The repertoire has some 89,000 distinct CDR3 sequences, approximately 24% of them found once; the top ten carry approximately 0.91%. This clonotype was detected a few times. The length of the CDR3 is 15 residues. The germline V gene has CDR1 SGHNT and CDR2 YENEEA. The V and J ends lost 5 bases and 7 bases, in that order; junction bases with no gene match: 7. Specimen: naive CD8+ T cells from blood, with Jurkat cell RNA spiked in. Subset: FACS-sorted CD8+CD4-CCR7+CD45RA+ naive T cells. The gene calls are TRBV11-3 and TRBJ2-2, with 10 bases identical to TRBD1. This receptor was obtained from a human donor in good health. Some libraries in this study had Jurkat cell RNA spiked in. CDR3 protein: CASSPRQGAGGELFF. CDR3 nucleotide sequence: TGTGCCAGCAGCCCTAGACAGGGGGCCGGCGGGGAGCTGTTTTTT. The full variable domain, rest sourced from reference TRBV11-3 and TRBJ2-2, is EAGVVQSPRYKIIEKKQPVAFWCNPISGHNTLYWYLQNLGQGPELLIRYENEEAVDDSQLPKDRFSAERLKGVDSTLKIQPAELGDSAVYLCASSPRQGAGGELFFGEGSRLTVL.